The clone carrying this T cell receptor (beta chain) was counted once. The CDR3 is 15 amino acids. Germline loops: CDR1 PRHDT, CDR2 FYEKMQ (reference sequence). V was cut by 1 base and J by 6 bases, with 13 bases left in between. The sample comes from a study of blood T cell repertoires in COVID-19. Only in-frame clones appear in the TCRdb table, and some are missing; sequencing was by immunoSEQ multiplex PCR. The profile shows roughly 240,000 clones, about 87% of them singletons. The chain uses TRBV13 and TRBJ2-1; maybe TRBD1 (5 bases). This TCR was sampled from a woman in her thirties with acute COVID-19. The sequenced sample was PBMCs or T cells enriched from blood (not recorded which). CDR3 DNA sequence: TGTGCCAGCAGCTTAGAAGGGGAAAACCGCAATGAGCAGTTCTTC. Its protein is CASSLEGENRNEQFF.